This TCR beta chain was captured by sequencing in a study of T-cell reconstitution after alpha-beta-depleted transplantation in children. V gave up 5 bases and J gave up 7 bases; unmatched junction bases: 7. The CDR3 extends over 14 amino acids. Study-level points and caveats: A year had passed since transplant, and T-cell counts and diversity by then came mostly from newly produced T cells. Expanded clones from the graft, numbering several hundred, reportedly supplied alpha-beta T cells about two months after transplant. TCRbeta diversity was high at day 60 in some patients (a result of surviving recipient T cells and thymic progenitors).

Using unique molecular identifiers, the investigators prepared the TCRbeta library. TCRdb reprocessed the PCR reads via MiXCR and lists one record per CDR3 protein. The sample holds around 600,000 distinct CDR3 sequences; 20% to 25% are singletons and the top ten take roughly 15%. On this clonotype itself: Its antigen is still unknown.

The chain carries TRBV12-3 or TRBV12-4 and TRBJ2-2, with TRBD1 matching 7 bases. The sample here was PBMCs, mostly from graft donor cells, taken 360 days after TCRalphabeta/CD19-depleted stem cell transplant. This receptor was taken from a boy younger than two who had a stem cell transplant for acute myeloid leukemia, so the T cells may come from the graft donor. The CDR3 is CASSPRGRGGELFF. The CDR3 DNA sequence: TGTGCCAGCAGTCCGAGGGGGCGAGGCGGGGAGCTGTTTTTT.